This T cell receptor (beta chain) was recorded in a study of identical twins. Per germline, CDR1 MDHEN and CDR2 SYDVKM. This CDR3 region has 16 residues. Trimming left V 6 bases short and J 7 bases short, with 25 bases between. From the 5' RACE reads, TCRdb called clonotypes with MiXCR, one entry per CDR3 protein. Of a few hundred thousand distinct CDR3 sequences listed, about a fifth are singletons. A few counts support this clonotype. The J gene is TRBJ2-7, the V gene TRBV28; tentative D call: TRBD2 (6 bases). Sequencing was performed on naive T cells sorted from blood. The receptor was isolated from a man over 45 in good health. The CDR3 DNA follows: TGTGCCAGCAGCCCTGGGAGGTTTGGGGGTCTCTTTGAGCAGTACTTC. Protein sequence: CASSPGRFGGLFEQYF.